The clone carrying this T cell receptor (beta chain) was found many times. This sample stems from a study of regulatory T cells in long-lasting Graves disease. Specified time point: newly diagnosed GD, antithyroid drugs for less than 3 months. Isolated PBMC RNA provided the starting material for the TCR library. This CDR3 has 15 amino acids. V lost 5 bases, J lost 9 bases, and 20 bases lay in between. Germline lookup yields CDR1 MNHEY and CDR2 SVGEGT. iRepertoire HTBI primers and Arm-PCR of CDR3 regions built TCR beta libraries. TCRdb ran MiXCR on the multiplex PCR reads and lists one entry per CDR3 protein. The data contain 350,000 to 400,000 distinct CDR3 sequences, less than 20% of them seen just once; the ten biggest clones take up about a fifth.

This rearrangement joins TRBV6-2 or TRBV6-3 to TRBJ2-1; tentatively, D is TRBD1 (7 bases). The sequence came from a female donor with Graves disease. Material: peripheral blood mononuclear cells (PBMCs), obtained at new diagnosis, from a patient treated with antithyroid drugs. Written as DNA, the CDR3 is TGTGCCAGCAGTGAAATGGGGCGACAGGGAGGTGAGCAGTTCTTC. This encodes CASSEMGRQGGEQFF.